This T cell receptor (beta chain) derives from a study of T cell changes during pregnancy in multiple sclerosis. Germline values: CDR1 KGHSH, CDR2 LQKENI. V was cut by 5 bases and J by 1 base, with 14 bases left in between. CDR3 length: 16 amino acids. TCRdb's table, derived via immunoSEQ multiplex PCR, lists solely in-frame clones and lacks some. The sample contains roughly 84,000 clones, about 93% of which appear only once. The chain employs TRBV18 and TRBJ2-2; possible D gene TRBD1, 6 bases. This sample comprised peripheral blood, obtained in the third trimester of pregnancy. The source is a female donor in good health, enrolled as a control in a pregnancy study. The CDR3 region has the DNA TGTGCCAGCTCAGCTAGAGCGACAGGGAACACCGGGGAGCTGTTTTTT. Its translation: CASSARATGNTGELFF.